The 20 T cell receptor beta chains below come from one sample, sequenced in a study of early T cells in non-severe SARS-CoV-2 infection. Each CDR3 protein is one row after TCRdb ran MiXCR on the 5' RACE reads. The table has under 60,000 distinct CDR3 sequences, roughly a tenth seen once. The specimen was whole blood. Receptors originate from an adult who was a healthcare worker with PCR-confirmed SARS-CoV-2 infection or an uninfected control (not recorded which).

This clonotype was counted ten times or more. The genes are TRBV29-1 and TRBJ2-5; D might be TRBD2 (5 bases). The CDR3 spans 13 residues. Germline CDR1 SQVTM, CDR2 ANQGSEA. V gave up 3 bases and J gave up 3 bases, with 11 bases separating them. For the CDR3, the DNA is TGCAGCGTTGATGATTGGCGGGAAGAGACCCAGTACTTC. Translating it yields CSVDDWREETQYF. Filled out from reference TRBV29-1 and TRBJ2-5, the complete variable domain reads SAVISQKPSRDICQRGTSLTIQCQVDSQVTMMFWYRQQPGQSLTLIATANQGSEATYESGFVIDKFPISRPNLTFSTLTVSNMSPEDSSIYLCSVDDWREETQYFGPGTRLLVL.

This clonotype has a handful of counts. The chain combines TRBV5-1 with TRBJ2-1; 9 positions match TRBD2. CDR1 and CDR2 (germline): SGHRS, YFSETQ. V shed 1 base, J shed 8 bases, and the junction held 7 bases outside the gene matches. The CDR3 runs 15 residues. The CDR3 bases are TGCGCCAGCAGCTTGCGGAGCGGGGGGCCCGATGAGCAGTTCTTC. It codes for CASSLRSGGPDEQFF. The entire variable domain, with the rest obtained from reference TRBV5-1 and TRBJ2-1, is as follows: KAGVTQTPRYLIKTRGQQVTLSCSPISGHRSVSWYQQTPGQGLQFLFEYFSETQRNKGNFPGRFSGRQFSNSRSEMNVSTLELGDSALYLCASSLRSGGPDEQFFGPGTRLTVL.

About this clonotype itself: A much larger clone lies one base from this, so it may be a read error. The chain combines TRBV7-9 with TRBJ2-7; 10 bases are a match to TRBD2. CDR1 is SEHNR, CDR2 FQNEAQ, per germline (reference sequence). CDR3 length: 15 residues. CDR3 in amino acids: CAGSLRTSGNYEQYF. CDR3 bases: TGTGCCGGCAGCCTAAGGACTAGCGGAAACTACGAGCAGTACTTC.

This clonotype has at least ten counts. The V gene is TRBV11-2, the J gene TRBJ2-3; D is ambiguous. With 2 bases removed from V and 0 bases from J, the gap between germline ends came to 12 bases. Germline CDR1 is SGHAT and CDR2 is FQNNGV. There are 16 residues in the CDR3. The CDR3 loop is CASSLTLLVSTDTQYF. The CDR3 nucleotides are TGTGCCAGCAGCTTAACGTTGCTAGTGAGCACAGATACGCAGTATTTT.

V gene TRBV2 combines with J gene TRBJ2-3; 9 bases match TRBD2. The germline gives CDR1 SNHLY, CDR2 FYNNEI. The CDR3 spans 14 residues. V dropped 7 bases and J dropped 3; count of bases not matched to a gene: 5. CDR3 in amino acids: CASTGGRGTDTQYF. The CDR3 nucleotides read TGTGCCAGCACCGGCGGGAGGGGAACAGATACGCAGTATTTT.

The gene calls are TRBV28 and TRBJ2-2, with TRBD1 as a possible D gene (5 bases). The CDR3 extends over 12 amino acids. Trimming removed 8 bases at V and 8 bases at J, with 12 bases between. The germline V gene encodes CDR1 MDHEN and CDR2 SYDVKM. The CDR3 nucleotides are TGTGCCAGCTCACAGGTCCGAGGGGAGCTGTTTTTT. The encoded protein is CASSQVRGELFF.

V and J are TRBV10-2 and TRBJ2-1; 8 nucleotides match TRBD2. Germline loops: CDR1 WSHSY, CDR2 SAAADI. With V trimmed by 8 bases and J by 6 bases, 9 bases remained unmatched. The CDR3 spans 14 residues. CDR3 DNA: TGCGCCAGCGCTCGGGGGGGCTCGGGCAATGAGCAGTTCTTC. This codes for CASARGGSGNEQFF.

This clonotype came up a few times. This rearrangement joins TRBV20-1 to TRBJ2-3, with D perhaps matching TRBD1 (6 bases). The CDR3 has 12 amino acids. CDR1 DFQATT and CDR2 SNEGSKA come from the germline V gene (reference sequence). V was cut by 3 bases and J by 4 bases, with 8 bases left in between. As DNA, the CDR3 is TGCAGTGCTAGTGGGACATCAGATACGCAGTATTTT. Its protein product is CSASGTSDTQYF.

This clonotype appeared many times. The genes are TRBV7-9 and TRBJ2-4; 7 nucleotides match TRBD1. The CDR3 sequence is 15 residues long. Germline lookup yields CDR1 SEHNR and CDR2 FQNEAQ (reference sequence). Trimming at V came to 5 bases and at J to 2 bases, leaving 6 bases not matched to a gene. The DNA for the CDR3 is TGTGCCAGCAGCGGGGAGACAGGGTCCAAAAACATTCAGTACTTC. This sequence encodes CASSGETGSKNIQYF.

There are a few counts of this clonotype. The CDR3: CASSERPGPYEQYF. CDR3 sequence (DNA): TGCGCCAGCAGTGAACGTCCGGGGCCCTACGAGCAGTACTTC. The V gene is TRBV10-2, the J gene TRBJ2-7; D may correspond to TRBD1 or TRBD2 (5 bases each). Germline CDR1 reads WSHSY; CDR2 reads SAAADI. V was shortened by 3 bases and J by 2 bases, with 11 bases between the two germline ends. The CDR3 has 14 amino acids.

This clonotype has a count of ten or more. The chain uses TRBV4-2 and TRBJ2-1; D may be TRBD1 or TRBD2 (6 bases each). The V end was cut by 0 bases, the J end by 8 bases, with 14 bases between. The CDR3 length is 15 residues. In germline, CDR1 is LGHNA, CDR2 YNFKEQ. In nucleotides, the CDR3 is TGTGCCAGCAGCCAAGATAGGGGGGAGAGGGATGAGCAGTTCTTC. Residues: CASSQDRGERDEQFF.

In its sample, this clonotype was seen many times. This chain links TRBV6-4 with TRBJ1-6; no definite D call. Trimming took off 5 bases at V and 8 bases at J, with 10 bases between the two ends. The germline gives CDR1 MRHNA, CDR2 SNTAGT. The CDR3 is 13 amino acids. In nucleotides, the CDR3 is TGTGCCAGCAGTTTTAGGCCGGATTCACCCCTCCACTTT. Its protein product is CASSFRPDSPLHF.

This clonotype was counted at least ten times. The chain joins TRBV7-2 to TRBJ2-7; possible D gene TRBD2, 6 bases. Germline CDR1 and CDR2: SGHTA and FQGNSA. The CDR3 has 12 amino acids. V lost 6 bases to trimming and J lost 7 bases, with 13 bases between them. CDR3 amino acids: CASSNGRREQYF. Written as DNA, the CDR3 is TGTGCCAGCAGTAATGGGAGGCGGGAGCAGTACTTC.

The table lists this clonotype with many counts. The J gene is TRBJ1-5, the V gene TRBV4-1; the D gene is possibly TRBD1 (5 bases). Germline loops: CDR1 MGHRA, CDR2 YSYEKL. V lost 3 bases to trimming and J lost 0 bases, with 15 bases between them. There are 17 residues in the CDR3. The CDR3 nucleotides read TGCGCCAGCAGCCACGATGCGGGACGGGATAGCAATCAGCCCCAGCATTTT. This sequence encodes CASSHDAGRDSNQPQHF.

This chain connects TRBV10-3 to TRBJ2-7, with 7 nucleotides matching TRBD2. Trimming removed 11 bases from V and 1 base from J; junction bases left unmatched: 11. This CDR3 spans 14 amino acids. CDR1 and CDR2 (germline): ENHRY, SYGVKD. In DNA, the CDR3 is TGTGCCTCCCAGCGGGGACTGGAGTCCTACGAGCAGTACTTC. Translating it yields CASQRGLESYEQYF.

This clonotype was detected many times. V and J are TRBV12-3 or TRBV12-4 and TRBJ2-7; 12 bases are a match to TRBD2. V was pared by 4 bases and J by 4 bases, with 2 bases of the junction left unmatched. The CDR3 runs to 14 residues. CDR3: CASSSGLAGYEQYF. The CDR3 DNA reads TGTGCCAGCAGTTCGGGACTAGCGGGTTACGAGCAGTACTTC.

This clonotype was detected a few times. The chain employs TRBV12-3 or TRBV12-4 and TRBJ1-4; D unclear. V lost 7 bases to trimming and J lost 7 bases, with 13 bases between them. The CDR3 totals 13 residues. CDR3 nucleotide sequence: TGTGCCAGCACCACAGACTCTGGTGAAAAACTGTTTTTT. Translating gives CASTTDSGEKLFF.

This clonotype was recorded at least ten times. The chain couples TRBV10-3 to TRBJ1-1; 9 bases are shared with TRBD1. The CDR3 runs 14 residues. In germline, CDR1 is ENHRY, CDR2 SYGVKD. V shed 7 bases and J 2 bases; nucleotides not matched to a gene: 5. The CDR3 sequence is CAINGQGRNTEAFF. The CDR3 nucleotides read TGTGCCATCAACGGACAGGGGAGAAACACTGAAGCTTTCTTT.

This clonotype has ten or more counts. The chain recombines TRBV27 with TRBJ1-2; D gene unclear. The CDR3 spans 13 residues. Per the germline V gene, CDR1 is MNHEY and CDR2 is SMNVEV (reference sequence). V shed 6 bases and J shed 0 bases, with 8 bases lying between them. In DNA form, the CDR3 reads TGTGCCAGCAGGGAAACAGCTAACTATGGCTACACCTTC. Its translation: CASRETANYGYTF.

At least ten counts were recorded for this clonotype. The chain joins TRBV7-6 to TRBJ2-5; D uncertain. Per germline, CDR1 SGHVS and CDR2 FNYEAQ. The CDR3 runs to 14 residues. The germline V and J ends were trimmed by 2 bases and 3 bases, with 10 bases remaining between them. The CDR3 sequence is CASSLSSLKETQYF. For the CDR3, the DNA is TGTGCCAGCAGCTTAAGTAGTTTGAAAGAGACCCAGTACTTC. The complete variable domain, with remaining parts taken from reference TRBV7-6 and TRBJ2-5, reads GAGVSQSPRYKVTKRGQDVALRCDPISGHVSLYWYRQALGQGPEFLTYFNYEAQQDKSGLPNDRFSAERPEGSISTLTIQRTEQRDSAMYRCASSLSSLKETQYFGPGTRLLVL.